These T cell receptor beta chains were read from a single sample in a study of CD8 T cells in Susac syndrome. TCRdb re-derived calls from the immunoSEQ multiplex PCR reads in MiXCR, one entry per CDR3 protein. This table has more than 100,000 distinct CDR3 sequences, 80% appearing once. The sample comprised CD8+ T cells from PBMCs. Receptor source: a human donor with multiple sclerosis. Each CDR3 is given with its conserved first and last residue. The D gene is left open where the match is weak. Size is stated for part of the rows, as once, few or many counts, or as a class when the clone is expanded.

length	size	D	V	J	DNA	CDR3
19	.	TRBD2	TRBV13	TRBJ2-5	TGTGCCAGCAGCTTAGTGAGTACCTGGACTAGCGGGAACCAAGAGACCCAGTACTTC	CASSLVSTWTSGNQETQYF
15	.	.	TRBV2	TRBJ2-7	TGTGCCAGCAGTGAAGGGAAAGGGAGCTCCTACGAGCAGTACTTC	CASSEGKGSSYEQYF
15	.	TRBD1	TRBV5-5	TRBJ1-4	TGTGCCAGCAGCTCCTATGGGACAGGGGTAGAAAAACTGTTTTTT	CASSSYGTGVEKLFF
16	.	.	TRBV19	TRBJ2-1	TGTGCCAGTAGTATAGACTCCGGGGGCCCCTACAATGAGCAGTTCTTC	CASSIDSGGPYNEQFF
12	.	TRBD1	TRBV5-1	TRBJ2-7	TGCGCCAGCAGCGCAACAGGGGACGAGCAGTACTTC	CASSATGDEQYF
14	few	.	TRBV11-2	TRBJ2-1	TGTGCCAGCAGCTTAGGCCTCAGTCCCAATGAGCAGTTCTTC	CASSLGLSPNEQFF
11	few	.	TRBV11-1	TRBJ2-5	TGTGCCAGCAGCTTATTAGAGACCCAGTACTTC	CASSLLETQYF
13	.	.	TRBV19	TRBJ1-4	TGTGCCACGAGGACGAGTGGAAGCGAAAAACCGTTTTTT	CATRTSGSEKPFF
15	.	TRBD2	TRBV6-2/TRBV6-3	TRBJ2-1	TGTGCCAGCAGTTATCCGGGACTAGCTCTGAATGAGCAGTTCTTC	CASSYPGLALNEQFF
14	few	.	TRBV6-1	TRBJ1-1	TGTGCCAGCAGTGAAGCGGGACAACCGCCTGAAGCTTTCTTT	CASSEAGQPPEAFF
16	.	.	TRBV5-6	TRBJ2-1	TGTGCCAGCAGCTTGGAGTGGAGTCCAACCTACAATGAGCAGTTCTTC	CASSLEWSPTYNEQFF
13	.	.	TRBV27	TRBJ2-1	TGTGCCAGCAGTAGAGGCCTGTACAATGAGCAGTTCTTC	CASSRGLYNEQFF
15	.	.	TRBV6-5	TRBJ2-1	TGTGCCAGCAGACTTAGCGCTAGCTCCTACAATGAGCAGTTCTTC	CASRLSASSYNEQFF
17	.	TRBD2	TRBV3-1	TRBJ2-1	TGTGCCAGCAGCCAAGACGGGGCGGGACTGGGGGGGAATGAGCAGTTCTTC	CASSQDGAGLGGNEQFF
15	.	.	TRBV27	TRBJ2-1	TGTGCCAGCAGTCACGACAAGAGCTCCTACAATGAGCAGTTCTTC	CASSHDKSSYNEQFF
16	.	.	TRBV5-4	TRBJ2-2	TGTGCCAGCAGCACCCTGGATGCGGGTCGAACCGGGGAGCTGTTTTTT	CASSTLDAGRTGELFF
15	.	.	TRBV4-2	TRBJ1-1	TGTGCCAGCAGCCCAGAAGGTTGGGGGGGCACTGAAGCTTTCTTT	CASSPEGWGGTEAFF
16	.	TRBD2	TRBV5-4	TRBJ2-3	TGTGCCAGCAGCTTGGGGACTAGCGGGAGTGCAGATACGCAGTATTTT	CASSLGTSGSADTQYF
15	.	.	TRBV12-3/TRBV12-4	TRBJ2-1	TGTGCCAGCAGGGATCGAGACAGATACTACAATGAGCAGTTCTTC	CASRDRDRYYNEQFF
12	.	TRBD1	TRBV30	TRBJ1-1	TGTGCCTGGTACCCAGGGGGCGCTGAAGCTTTCTTT	CAWYPGGAEAFF
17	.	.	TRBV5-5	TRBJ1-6	TGTGCCAGCAGCAGTCCGACGGACTCTGATGTCGTTTCACCCCTCCACTTT	CASSSPTDSDVVSPLHF
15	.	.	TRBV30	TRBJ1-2	TGTGCCTGGAGTGTCCTCGTGGGGTCCTATGATGGCTACACCTTC	CAWSVLVGSYDGYTF
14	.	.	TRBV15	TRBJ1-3	TGTGCCACCCTCGACAGAGGCTCTGGAAACACCATATATTTT	CATLDRGSGNTIYF
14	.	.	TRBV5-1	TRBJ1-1	TGCGCCAGCAGTTACACAGGGAGAGGCACTGAAGCTTTCTTT	CASSYTGRGTEAFF
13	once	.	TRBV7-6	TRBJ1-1	TGTGCCAGCAGCTTAGCTGATGGCACTGAAGCTTTCTTT	CASSLADGTEAFF
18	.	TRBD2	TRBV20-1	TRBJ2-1	TGCAGTGCTAGAGAGACTAGCGGGAGGGTTAGATGGTACAATGAGCAGTTCTTC	CSARETSGRVRWYNEQFF
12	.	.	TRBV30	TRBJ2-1	TGTGCCTGGAGTGTAGGGGGGTATGAGCAGTTCTTC	CAWSVGGYEQFF
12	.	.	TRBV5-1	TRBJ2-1	TGCGCCAGCGCAGAAGGGTCTAATGAGCAGTTCTTC	CASAEGSNEQFF
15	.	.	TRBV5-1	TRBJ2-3	TGCGCCAGCAGCTTCGCGGGACAGACCACAGATACGCAGTATTTT	CASSFAGQTTDTQYF
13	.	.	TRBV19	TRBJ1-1	TGTGCCAGTGGCGCGACCTTGAACACTGAAGCTTTCTTT	CASGATLNTEAFF
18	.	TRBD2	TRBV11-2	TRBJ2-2	TGTGCCAGCAGTTTCCCCGGTGAACTAGCGGAGAACACCGGGGAGCTGTTTTTT	CASSFPGELAENTGELFF
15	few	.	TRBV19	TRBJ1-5	TGTGCCAGTAGTCTACTAGACAGGAGCAATCAGCCCCAGCATTTT	CASSLLDRSNQPQHF
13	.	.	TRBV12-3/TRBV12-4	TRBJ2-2	TGTGCCGGTCAGACCCTGAACACCGGGGAGCTGTTTTTT	CAGQTLNTGELFF
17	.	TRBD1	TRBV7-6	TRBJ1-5	TGTGCCAGCAGCCCAAGAGGTAGGACAGGGGCCAATCAGCCCCAGCATTTT	CASSPRGRTGANQPQHF
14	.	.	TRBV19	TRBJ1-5	TGTGCCAGTTCTGATGGGGGGCTGAATCAGCCCCAGCATTTT	CASSDGGLNQPQHF
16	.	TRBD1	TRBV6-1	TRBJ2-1	TGTGCCAGCACCATTTCGGACAGGGAGTATTCCCATGAGCAGTTCTTC	CASTISDREYSHEQFF
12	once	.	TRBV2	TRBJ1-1	TGTGCCAGCGTGGACAGCGCCACTGAAGCTTTCTTT	CASVDSATEAFF
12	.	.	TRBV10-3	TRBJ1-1	TGTGCCATCAGTGATGAGAACACTGAAGCTTTCTTT	CAISDENTEAFF
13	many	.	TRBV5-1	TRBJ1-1	TGCGCCAGCTACCTGAGCATGAACACTGAAGCTTTCTTT	CASYLSMNTEAFF